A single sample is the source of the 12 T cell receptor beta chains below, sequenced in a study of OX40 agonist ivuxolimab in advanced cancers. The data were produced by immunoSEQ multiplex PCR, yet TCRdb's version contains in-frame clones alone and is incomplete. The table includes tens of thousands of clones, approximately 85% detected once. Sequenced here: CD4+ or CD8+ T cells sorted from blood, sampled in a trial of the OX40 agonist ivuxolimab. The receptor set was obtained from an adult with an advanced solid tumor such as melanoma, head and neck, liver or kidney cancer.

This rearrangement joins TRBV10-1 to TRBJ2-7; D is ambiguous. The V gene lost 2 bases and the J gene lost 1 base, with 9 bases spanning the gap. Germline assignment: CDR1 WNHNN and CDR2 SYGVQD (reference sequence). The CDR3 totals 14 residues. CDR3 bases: TGCGCCAGCAGTGAGCATTCCCAGTCCTACGAGCAGTACTTC. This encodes CASSEHSQSYEQYF.

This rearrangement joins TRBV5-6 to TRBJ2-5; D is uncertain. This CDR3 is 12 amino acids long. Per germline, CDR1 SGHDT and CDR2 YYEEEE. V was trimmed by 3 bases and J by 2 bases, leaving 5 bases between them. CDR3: CASSYGQETQYF. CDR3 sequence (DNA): TGTGCCAGCAGCTACGGACAAGAGACCCAGTACTTC.

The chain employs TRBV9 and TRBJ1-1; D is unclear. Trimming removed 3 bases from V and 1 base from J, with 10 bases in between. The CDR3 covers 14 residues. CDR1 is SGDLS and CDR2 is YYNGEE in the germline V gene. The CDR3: CASSDLKGNTEAFF. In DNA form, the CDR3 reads TGTGCCAGCAGCGACCTGAAAGGGAACACTGAAGCTTTCTTT.

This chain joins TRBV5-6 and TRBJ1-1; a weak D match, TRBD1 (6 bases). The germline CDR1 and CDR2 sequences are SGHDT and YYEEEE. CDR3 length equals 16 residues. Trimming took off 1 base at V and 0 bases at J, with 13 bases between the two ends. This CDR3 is CASSLLGGLMNTEAFF. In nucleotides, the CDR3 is TGTGCCAGCAGCTTGCTTGGGGGGCTTATGAACACTGAAGCTTTCTTT.

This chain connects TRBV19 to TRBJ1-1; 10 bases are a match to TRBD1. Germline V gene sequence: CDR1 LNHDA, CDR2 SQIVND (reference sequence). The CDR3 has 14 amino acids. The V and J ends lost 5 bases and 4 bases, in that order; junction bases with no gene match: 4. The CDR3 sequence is CASSPGQGFTEAFF. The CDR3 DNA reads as TGTGCCAGTAGTCCGGGACAGGGGTTCACTGAAGCTTTCTTT.

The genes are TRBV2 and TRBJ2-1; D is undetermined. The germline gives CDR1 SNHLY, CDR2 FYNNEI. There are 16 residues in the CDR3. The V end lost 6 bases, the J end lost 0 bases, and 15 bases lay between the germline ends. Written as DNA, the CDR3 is TGTGCCAGCAGCCATCCAGTGGCGAACTCCTACAATGAGCAGTTCTTC. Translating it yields CASSHPVANSYNEQFF.

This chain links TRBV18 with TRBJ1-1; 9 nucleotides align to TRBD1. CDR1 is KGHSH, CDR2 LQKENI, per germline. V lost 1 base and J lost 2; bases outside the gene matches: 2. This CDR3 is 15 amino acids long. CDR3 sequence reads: CASSPLDRGNTEAFF. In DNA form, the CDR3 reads TGTGCCAGCTCACCACTGGACAGGGGTAACACTGAAGCTTTCTTT.

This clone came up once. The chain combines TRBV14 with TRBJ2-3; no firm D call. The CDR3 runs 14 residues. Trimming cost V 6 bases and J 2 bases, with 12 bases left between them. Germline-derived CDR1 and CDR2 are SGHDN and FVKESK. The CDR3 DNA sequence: TGTGCCAGCAGAGAAGGCAGGATCACAGATACGCAGTATTTT. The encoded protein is CASREGRITDTQYF.

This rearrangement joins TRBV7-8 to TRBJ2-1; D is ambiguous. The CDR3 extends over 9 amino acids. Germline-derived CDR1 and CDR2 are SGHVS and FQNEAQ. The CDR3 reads CGVGREQFF. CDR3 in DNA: TGTGGGGTCGGTCGTGAGCAGTTCTTC.

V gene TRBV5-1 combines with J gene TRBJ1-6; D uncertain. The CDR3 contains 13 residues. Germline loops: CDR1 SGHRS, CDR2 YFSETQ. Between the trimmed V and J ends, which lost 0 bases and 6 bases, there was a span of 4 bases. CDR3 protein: CASSLALNSPLHF. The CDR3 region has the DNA TGCGCCAGCAGCTTGGCCCTTAATTCACCCCTCCACTTT.

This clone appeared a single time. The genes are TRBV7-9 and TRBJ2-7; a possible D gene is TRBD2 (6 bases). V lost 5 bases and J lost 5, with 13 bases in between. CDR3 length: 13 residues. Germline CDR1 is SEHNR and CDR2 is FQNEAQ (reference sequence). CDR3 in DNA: TGTGCCAGCAGCCTCCCAGGGACTCACGAGCAGTACTTC. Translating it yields CASSLPGTHEQYF.

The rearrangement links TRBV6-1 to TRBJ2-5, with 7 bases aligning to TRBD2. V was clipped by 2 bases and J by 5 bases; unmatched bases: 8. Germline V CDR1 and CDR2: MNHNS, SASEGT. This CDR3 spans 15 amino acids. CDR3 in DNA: TGTGCCAGCAGTGAACGCGCGGGAGTTTCGGAGACCCAGTACTTC. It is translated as CASSERAGVSETQYF.